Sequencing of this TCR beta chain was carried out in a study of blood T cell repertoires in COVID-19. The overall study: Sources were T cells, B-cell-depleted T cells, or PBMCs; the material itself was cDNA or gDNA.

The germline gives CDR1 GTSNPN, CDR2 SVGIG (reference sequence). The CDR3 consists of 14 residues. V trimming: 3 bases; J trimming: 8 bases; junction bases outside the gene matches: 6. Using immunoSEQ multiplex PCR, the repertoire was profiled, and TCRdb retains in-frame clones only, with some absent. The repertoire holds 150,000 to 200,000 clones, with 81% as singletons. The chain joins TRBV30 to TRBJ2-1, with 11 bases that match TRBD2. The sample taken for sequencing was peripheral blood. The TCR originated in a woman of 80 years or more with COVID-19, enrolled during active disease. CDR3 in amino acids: CAWSISGGADEQFF. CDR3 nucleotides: TGTGCCTGGAGCATTAGCGGGGGGGCAGATGAGCAGTTCTTC.